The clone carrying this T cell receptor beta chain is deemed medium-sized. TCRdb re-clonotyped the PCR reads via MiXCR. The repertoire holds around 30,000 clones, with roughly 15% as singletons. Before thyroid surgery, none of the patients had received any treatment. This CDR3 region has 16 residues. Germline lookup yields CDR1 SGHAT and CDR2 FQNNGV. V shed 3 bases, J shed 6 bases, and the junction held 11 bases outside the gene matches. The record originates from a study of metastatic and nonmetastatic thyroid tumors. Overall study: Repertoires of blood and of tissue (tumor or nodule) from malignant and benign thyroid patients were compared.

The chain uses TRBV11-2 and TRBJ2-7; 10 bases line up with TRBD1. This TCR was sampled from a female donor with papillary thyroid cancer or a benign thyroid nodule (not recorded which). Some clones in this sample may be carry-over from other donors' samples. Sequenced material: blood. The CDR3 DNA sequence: TGTGCCAGCAGCTTCCAACCCGGGACAGGGGTTAGCGAGCAGTACTTC. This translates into CASSFQPGTGVSEQYF.